A single sample is the source of the 10 T cell receptor beta chains below, sequenced in a study of shared clonotypes between healthy human individuals. The table came from immunoSEQ multiplex PCR; TCRdb's copy has only in-frame clones and leaves some out. The table has more than 850,000 clones, around 82% seen once. Sequencing was performed on memory CD4+ T cells from PBMCs. Described subset: CD45RA-negative fraction. The receptors come from a man aged 18-30 years in good health. Some clones in this sample may be carry-over from other donors' samples.

This chain connects TRBV10-3 to TRBJ2-1, with D perhaps matching TRBD2 (5 bases). V was pared by 0 bases and J by 10 bases, with 16 bases between. Germline-derived CDR1 and CDR2 are ENHRY and SYGVKD. The CDR3 length is 15 residues. Written as DNA, the CDR3 is TGTGCCATCAGTGAGTCCGACGGGAAAGTAGGCGAGCAGTTCTTC. Its protein product is CAISESDGKVGEQFF.

Concerning this clone itself: A far larger clone is a single base away, which makes a read error likely. No conserved phenylalanine or tryptophan is present at the end of the CDR3, so a read error is the likely explanation. The chain carries TRBV6-5 and TRBJ2-7; D not certain. This CDR3 spans 13 amino acids. The ends were cut back, 2 bases at V and 2 bases at J, with 7 bases in the middle. CDR1 and CDR2 (germline): MNHEY, SVGAGI. The CDR3 DNA is TGTGCCAGCAGTTACGGCAAGCCCTACGAGCAGTACATC. As protein: CASSYGKPYEQYI.

This clone was seen only a few times. V usage is TRBV5-1 and J usage is TRBJ2-7; no definite D call. Per the germline V gene, CDR1 is SGHRS and CDR2 is YFSETQ. The CDR3 has 18 residues. V was pared by 1 base and J by 2 bases, with 22 bases between. DNA of the CDR3: TGCGCCAGCAGCTTGTTTGCGGCGACCCTGGAAAAGGCCTACGAGCAGTACTTC. It codes for CASSLFAATLEKAYEQYF.

This clone was found once. The chain has TRBV7-9 and TRBJ2-5; D might be TRBD2 (6 bases). Germline V lookup: CDR1 SEHNR, CDR2 FQNEAQ (reference sequence). The CDR3 is 14 residues long. Trimming pared 8 bases from V and 6 bases from J, leaving 19 bases between. The CDR3 DNA reads as TGTGCCAGCGACATCGGGGGTGAGGGGAAGACCCAGTACTTC. Protein sequence: CASDIGGEGKTQYF.

As concerns this clone: The same CDR3 is also encoded by other DNA sequences in this sample. The chain combines TRBV5-6 with TRBJ2-5; 8 bases line up with TRBD1. This CDR3 comprises 14 residues. Germline CDR1 reads SGHDT; CDR2 reads YYEEEE. V trimming: 4 bases; J trimming: 2 bases; junction bases outside the gene matches: 4. The chain's CDR3 is CASSRDRGQETQYF. The CDR3, as DNA: TGTGCCAGCAGCAGAGACAGGGGTCAAGAGACCCAGTACTTC.

The J gene is TRBJ1-5, the V gene TRBV28; no reliable D call. The germline V gene has CDR1 MDHEN and CDR2 SYDVKM. Trimming removed 1 base at V and 7 bases at J, with 11 bases between. This CDR3 has 14 amino acids. CDR3: CASSLFVERQPQHF. The DNA for the CDR3 is TGTGCCAGCAGTTTATTCGTTGAAAGACAGCCCCAGCATTTT.

The chain has TRBV4-3 and TRBJ2-7; tentative D call: TRBD1 (8 bases). CDR1 is LGHNA, CDR2 YSLEER, per germline. The length of the CDR3 is 15 residues. Trimming shortened V by 0 bases and J by 6 bases, and 15 bases separated the two germline ends. CDR3 coding DNA: TGCGCCAGCAGCCAAGATCGACAGGGGAGGGGCGAGCAGTACTTC. It specifies CASSQDRQGRGEQYF.

The rearrangement joins TRBV30 to TRBJ1-1; no clear D. The germline V and J ends were trimmed by 4 bases and 4 bases, with 16 bases remaining between them. Germline loops: CDR1 GTSNPN, CDR2 SVGIG (reference sequence). This CDR3 has 14 residues. This chain's CDR3 is CAWTRMRVGTEAFF. In DNA form, the CDR3 reads TGTGCCTGGACCCGGATGAGGGTGGGCACTGAAGCTTTCTTT.

A few counts support this clone. The V gene is TRBV2, the J gene TRBJ2-7; 7 bases match TRBD2. The CDR3 is 13 amino acids. Germline V gene data show CDR1 as SNHLY and CDR2 as FYNNEI. V shed 5 bases, J shed 9 bases, and the junction held 10 bases outside the gene matches. DNA of the CDR3: TGTGCCAGCAGTTCCGGCGGGAGTCGGGGGCAGTACTTC. Translating it yields CASSSGGSRGQYF.

This clone was seen at least ten times. V is TRBV9 and J is TRBJ2-7; D possibly corresponds to TRBD2 (6 bases). CDR1 and CDR2 (germline): SGDLS, YYNGEE. V lost 0 bases, J lost 3 bases, and 10 bases lay in between. This CDR3 contains 14 residues. The DNA for the CDR3 is TGTGCCAGCAGCGTAGGCGCTAGCGTCTACGAGCAGTACTTC. Its protein product is CASSVGASVYEQYF.